This T cell receptor beta chain appears in the sequencing data of a study of blood T cell repertoires in COVID-19. V dropped 5 bases and J dropped 4 bases, with 8 bases sitting between them. This CDR3 has 12 amino acids. Germline V gene lookup returns CDR1 LNHDA and CDR2 SQIVND (reference sequence). As concerns this clone: The same CDR3 arises from other DNA sequences in this sample as well.

In the original analysis: Amplification of reference gene primers provided the estimated nucleated cell counts. The protocol was immunoSEQ multiplex PCR, while the TCRdb copy is restricted to in-frame clones and leaves out a portion. V and J calls and clone size follow that table, whereas D and trimming were derived from the DNA. The sample lists about 160,000 clones, about four fifths occurring once. Participants had their cohort set by participant-reported clinical history. Recovered status applied to Cohort 3 donors who had two consecutive negative PCRs. It also applied to those with clearance or with symptom resolution.

The chain uses TRBV19 and TRBJ1-1; no clear D. This TCR derives from an older woman who had recovered from COVID-19. The sample taken for sequencing was PBMCs or T cells enriched from blood (not recorded which). The chain's CDR3 is CASSLGLTEAFF. The CDR3 DNA follows: TGTGCCAGTAGTCTAGGGCTCACTGAAGCTTTCTTT.